The rows below give T cell receptor beta chains drawn from one sample of a study of cytomegalovirus exposure and HLA in healthy donors. This table comes from immunoSEQ multiplex PCR, and its TCRdb copy is limited to in-frame clones, with some not included. Of 100,000 to 150,000 clones detected, over 65% appear once; the ten largest clones hold about 2.6%. Sequencing was carried out using PBMCs. The receptors stem from a woman aged 40 to 50 in good health and CMV-seropositive. Both conserved end residues are part of each CDR3. A D gene is named only where the DNA matches it firmly. Not every row has a clone size; where given, it reads once, few, many or a size class.

v_gene	j_gene	abundance	d_gene	CDR3nt	CDR3aa
TRBV9	TRBJ1-1	-	-	TGTGCCAGCAGCACTTCGACGGGGTTACGAGGGACTGAAGCTTTCTTT	CASSTSTGLRGTEAFF
TRBV5-1	TRBJ2-6	-	-	TGCGCCAGCAGCCCGGCGGGCGGACCCTCTGGGGCCAACGTCCTGACTTTC	CASSPAGGPSGANVLTF
TRBV5-4	TRBJ2-1	-	TRBD1	TGTGCCAGCAGCTTGGGAGGGGGCTTGGATGAGCAGTTCTTC	CASSLGGGLDEQFF
TRBV4-2	TRBJ2-1	-	TRBD1	TGTGCCAGCAGGGATATACAGGGGACCTACAATGAGCAGTTCTTC	CASRDIQGTYNEQFF
TRBV5-8	TRBJ1-5	-	-	TGTGCCAGCAGCTTGGGGCGGGGGGCTCAGCCCCAGCATTTT	CASSLGRGAQPQHF
TRBV14	TRBJ2-2	-	TRBD1	TGTGCCAGCAGCCGCCGGGACAGTAACACCGGGGAGCTGTTTTTT	CASSRRDSNTGELFF
TRBV10-1	TRBJ2-3	-	TRBD2	TGCGCCAGCAGTGAGATGACTAGCTCTGTGGGGCAGTATTTT	CASSEMTSSVGQYF
TRBV6-6	TRBJ1-1	-	-	TGTGCCAGCAGTTACTCAGGGGTCTTGAACACTGAAGCTTTCTTT	CASSYSGVLNTEAFF
TRBV5-1	TRBJ2-3	-	-	TGCGCCAGCAGCTTCGGCAGGGGTTCCGATACGCAGTATTTT	CASSFGRGSDTQYF
TRBV4-3	TRBJ2-1	-	-	TGCGCCAGCAGCCAAGATCTCGATCACCGGGCTAGCCAGTTCTTC	CASSQDLDHRASQFF
TRBV4-3	TRBJ2-7	-	TRBD2	TGCGCCAGCAGCCAAGATGCTAGCGGGAGATCCTACGAGCAGTACTTC	CASSQDASGRSYEQYF
TRBV6-1	TRBJ2-7	-	TRBD1	TGTGCCAGCAGTGAAGGGGACAGCTCCTACGAGCAGTACTTC	CASSEGDSSYEQYF
TRBV7-8	TRBJ2-5	-	TRBD2	TGTGCCAGCAGCTCTGGCCGGGGGGGGGTCCAGACCCAGTACTTC	CASSSGRGGVQTQYF
TRBV14	TRBJ2-1	-	-	TGTGCCAGCAGCCCCCTCGGGGTTTACAATGAGCAGTTCTTC	CASSPLGVYNEQFF
TRBV7-3	TRBJ1-6	-	-	TGTGCCAGCTCATCGACAGGTGGTCATTCACCCCTCCACTTT	CASSSTGGHSPLHF
TRBV19	TRBJ2-7	-	TRBD1	TGTGCCAGTAGTCCAAACACGGACAGGGGGAGGGAGCAGTACTTC	CASSPNTDRGREQYF
TRBV5-1	TRBJ2-1	-	TRBD2	TGCGCCAGCAGCTTAATAGGTAGCGGGAGTAATGAGCAGTTCTTC	CASSLIGSGSNEQFF
TRBV9	TRBJ2-1	-	TRBD2	TGTGCCAGCAGTGGACTAGCTAGAACCGATGAGCAGTTCTTC	CASSGLARTDEQFF
TRBV7-9	TRBJ2-7	-	-	TGTGCCAGCAGCCACCTGGGGCCTATTGAGCAGTACTTC	CASSHLGPIEQYF
TRBV9	TRBJ2-1	-	TRBD2	TGTGCCAGCAGCGTAGCTAGCGGGAGAGGCAATGAGCAGTTCTTC	CASSVASGRGNEQFF
TRBV5-4	TRBJ1-1	-	-	TGTGCCAGCAGCTTGGACGGGACTGAAGCTTTCTTT	CASSLDGTEAFF
TRBV5-1	TRBJ1-3	-	-	TGCGCCAGCAGCTTGGGGGGCGCTGGAAACACCATATATTTT	CASSLGGAGNTIYF
TRBV4-2	TRBJ2-6	-	TRBD2	TGTGCCAGCAGCCCTGGGACTAGCGGAGCTTCTGGGGCCAACGTCCTGACTTTC	CASSPGTSGASGANVLTF
TRBV30	TRBJ2-1	once	-	TGTGCCTGGACCTCAGGACTTATAAAAGGGAATGAGCAGTTCTTC	CAWTSGLIKGNEQFF
TRBV6-6	TRBJ2-4	-	TRBD2	TGTGCCAGCAGCCCCGGGGGGAGTTACATTCAGTACTTC	CASSPGGSYIQYF
TRBV5-3	TRBJ2-5	-	-	TGTGCCAGAAGCCTCCTAGGGGCCCGAGAGACCCAGTACTTC	CARSLLGARETQYF
TRBV6-5	TRBJ2-7	few	TRBD1	TGTGCCAGCAGACTACAGGGGGTGAGCGAGCAGTACTTC	CASRLQGVSEQYF
TRBV6-6	TRBJ1-1	-	-	TGTGCCAGCAGTACAGGGTTGAACACTGAAGCTTTCTTT	CASSTGLNTEAFF
TRBV6-5	TRBJ2-3	-	-	TGTGCCAGCAGTTACTCGACTGCTTTCAATACGCAGTATTTT	CASSYSTAFNTQYF
TRBV2	TRBJ2-3	once	TRBD2	TGTGCCAGCACGACTAGCTGGAGCACAGATACGCAGTATTTT	CASTTSWSTDTQYF
TRBV15	TRBJ2-7	-	-	TGTGCCACCAGCCAGAGAAGGGGTCTCGAGCAGTACTTC	CATSQRRGLEQYF
TRBV7-9	TRBJ1-2	-	-	TGTGCCAGCAGCTTATCGCGGGTAACTGACTATGGCTACACCTTC	CASSLSRVTDYGYTF
TRBV7-3	TRBJ2-3	-	-	TGTGCCAGCAGCCCCCAACCTAGTTCAGATACGCAGTATTTT	CASSPQPSSDTQYF
TRBV6-1	TRBJ2-3	-	TRBD2	TGTGCCAGCAGTGAAATAGCGGGGGGAGCTCAACATACGCAGTATTTT	CASSEIAGGAQHTQYF
TRBV11-2	TRBJ1-2	-	-	TGTGCCAGCAGCTTCCAGGGGAGTGGGTTCTACACCTTC	CASSFQGSGFYTF
TRBV9	TRBJ2-3	-	TRBD2	TGTGCCAGCAGCGCCCGTCGGACTAGCGGGGGGAGCACAGATACGCAGTATTTT	CASSARRTSGGSTDTQYF
TRBV19	TRBJ1-5	-	TRBD1	TGTGCCAGTAGCCCCGGGACAGGGGGCTTGGGTCAGCCCCAGCATTTT	CASSPGTGGLGQPQHF